The 9 T cell receptor beta chains reported below all come from one sample, sequenced in a study of response to subunit inactivated influenza vaccine. One entry per CDR3 protein, called by TCRdb with MiXCR from the RT-PCR reads. The sample contains around 490,000 distinct CDR3 sequences, roughly 8.2% of which appear only once. Sequenced here: PBMCs from blood, sampled less than 30 months after vaccination. Source of these receptors: a man aged 45 to 70 who received an inactivated influenza vaccine.

This clonotype has just a few counts. The chain is built from TRBV19 and TRBJ1-2; D perhaps matches TRBD1 (5 bases). V shed 5 bases and J shed 4 bases, with 17 bases lying between them. Looked up from germline, CDR1 is LNHDA and CDR2 is SQIVND (reference sequence). The CDR3 has 15 amino acids. The CDR3 DNA sequence: TGTGCCAGTAGTGGACCGGACATTATTCCCTATGGCTACACCTTC. It specifies CASSGPDIIPYGYTF.

This clonotype was counted a few times. The V call is TRBV20-1, the J call TRBJ2-7, with TRBD2 identical over 8 bases. V gave up 4 bases and J gave up 0 bases; unmatched junction bases: 5. The germline V gene has CDR1 DFQATT and CDR2 SNEGSKA (reference sequence). The CDR3 runs 14 residues. CDR3 bases: TGCAGTGCTACTGCGGGGGGATACTCCTACGAGCAGTACTTC. Protein sequence: CSATAGGYSYEQYF.

This clonotype was recorded many times. This chain joins TRBV4-3 and TRBJ2-7; TRBD1 agrees at 8 bases. Germline V CDR1 and CDR2: LGHNA, YSLEER. Losses at the gene ends were 3 bases for V and 4 bases for J; bases not matched to a gene: 11. CDR3 size: 16 residues. CDR3 region: CASSQDRASGLYEQYF. As DNA, the CDR3 is TGCGCCAGCAGCCAGGACAGGGCCAGCGGGTTGTACGAGCAGTACTTC.

This clonotype was detected only a few times. The CDR3 region is CASSRGLAYEQYF. The DNA for the CDR3 is TGTGCCAGCAGCCGGGGACTAGCCTACGAGCAGTACTTC. V gene TRBV7-9 combines with J gene TRBJ2-7; the match to TRBD2 covers 8 bases. This CDR3 is 13 amino acids long. Trimming at V came to 5 bases and at J to 2 bases, leaving 2 bases not matched to a gene. Germline lookup yields CDR1 SEHNR and CDR2 FQNEAQ (reference sequence).

For this clonotype: Likely a read error: the CDR3 ends without its conserved phenylalanine or tryptophan. The rearrangement links TRBV12-3 or TRBV12-4 to TRBJ1-5; 8 bases map to TRBD1. V was clipped by 3 bases and J by 9 bases; unmatched bases: 10. This CDR3 comprises 15 residues. Written as DNA, the CDR3 is TGTGCCAGCAGTTTTGGTGAAGAGGGGACAGGGCCCCAGCATGTT. This gives the protein CASSFGEEGTGPQHV.

This clonotype was counted between two and nine times. The chain uses TRBV4-3 and TRBJ2-2, with 8 bases matching TRBD1. This CDR3 contains 17 residues. After removal of 5 bases from V and 6 bases from J, the junction contained 14 bases not matched to a gene. Germline V CDR1 and CDR2: LGHNA, YSLEER. In nucleotides, the CDR3 is TGCGCCAGCAGCACACTTCCGGGACAGGTCGGTGCCGGGGAGCTGTTTTTT. Translating gives CASSTLPGQVGAGELFF.

This clonotype was detected only a few times. The genes are TRBV10-2 and TRBJ2-3, with TRBD2 matching 13 bases. After removal of 3 bases from V and 2 bases from J, the junction contained 8 bases not matched to a gene. CDR1 is WSHSY and CDR2 is SAAADI in the germline V gene. The CDR3 consists of 18 residues. The CDR3, as DNA: TGCGCCAGCAGTGAAACTAGCGGGGGGGCTTCTTACACAGATACGCAGTATTTT. It yields the protein CASSETSGGASYTDTQYF.

The rearrangement joins TRBV7-9 to TRBJ2-4, with D perhaps TRBD2 (6 bases). Germline-derived CDR1 and CDR2 are SEHNR and FQNEAQ (reference sequence). V lost 5 bases to trimming and J lost 5 bases, with 16 bases between them. The CDR3 consists of 15 residues. Here the CDR3 reads CASSPLVGGENIQYF. Written as DNA, the CDR3 is TGTGCCAGCAGCCCCCTCGTCGGGGGAGAAAACATTCAGTACTTC.

This sequence joins TRBV30 and TRBJ1-5; possible D gene TRBD1, 5 bases. V lost 2 bases and J 6 bases, leaving 11 bases between the germline ends. The CDR3 covers 13 residues. Germline V CDR1 and CDR2: GTSNPN, SVGIG (reference sequence). The CDR3 reads CAWSSGFAQPQHF. For the CDR3, the DNA is TGTGCCTGGAGTTCAGGGTTCGCTCAGCCCCAGCATTTT.